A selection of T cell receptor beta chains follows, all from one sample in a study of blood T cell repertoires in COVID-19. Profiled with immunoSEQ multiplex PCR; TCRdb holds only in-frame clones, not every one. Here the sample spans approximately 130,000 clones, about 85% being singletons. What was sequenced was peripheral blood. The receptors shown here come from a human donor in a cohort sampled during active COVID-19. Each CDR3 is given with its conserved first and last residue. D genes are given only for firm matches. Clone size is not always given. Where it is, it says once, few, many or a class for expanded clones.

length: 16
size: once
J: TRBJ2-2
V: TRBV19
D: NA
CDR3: CASSPPARTNTGELFF
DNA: TGTGCCAGTAGTCCTCCAGCTAGAACGAACACCGGGGAGCTGTTTTTT

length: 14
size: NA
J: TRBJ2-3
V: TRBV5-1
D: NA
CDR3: CASSSGLRTDTQYF
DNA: TGCGCCAGCAGCTCGGGACTGCGCACAGATACGCAGTATTTT

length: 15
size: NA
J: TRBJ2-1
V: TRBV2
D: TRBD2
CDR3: CASSVWGGAYNEQFF
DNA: TGTGCCAGCAGTGTCTGGGGGGGTGCCTACAATGAGCAGTTCTTC

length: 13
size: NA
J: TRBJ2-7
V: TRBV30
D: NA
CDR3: CAWSRQGRDEQYF
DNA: TGTGCCTGGAGTCGACAGGGGAGGGACGAGCAGTACTTC

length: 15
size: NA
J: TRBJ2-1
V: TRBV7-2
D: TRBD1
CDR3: CASSFTGGVTNEQFF
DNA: TGTGCCAGCAGCTTTACAGGGGGCGTGACGAATGAGCAGTTCTTC

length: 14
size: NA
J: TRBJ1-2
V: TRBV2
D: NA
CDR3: CASSEDSYSYGYTF
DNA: TGTGCCAGCAGTGAGGACAGCTACTCCTATGGCTACACCTTC

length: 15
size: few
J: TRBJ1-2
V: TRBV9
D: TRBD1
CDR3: CASSPTTGLHYGYTF
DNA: TGTGCCAGCAGCCCCACGACAGGGCTGCACTATGGCTACACCTTC

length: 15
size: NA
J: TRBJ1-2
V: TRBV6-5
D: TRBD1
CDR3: CASSYSGTGNYGYTF
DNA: TGTGCCAGCAGTTACTCGGGGACAGGGAACTATGGCTACACCTTC

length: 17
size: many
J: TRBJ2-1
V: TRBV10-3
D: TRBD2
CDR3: CAISYSGTSGLYNEQFF
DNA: TGTGCCATCAGTTACTCCGGGACTAGCGGGCTATACAATGAGCAGTTCTTC

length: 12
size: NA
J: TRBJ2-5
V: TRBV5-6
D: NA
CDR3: CASSFRQETQYF
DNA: TGTGCCAGCAGCTTTCGCCAAGAGACCCAGTACTTC

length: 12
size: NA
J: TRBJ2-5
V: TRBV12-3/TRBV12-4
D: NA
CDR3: CASSSSGETQYF
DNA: TGTGCCAGCAGTTCCTCGGGGGAGACCCAGTACTTC

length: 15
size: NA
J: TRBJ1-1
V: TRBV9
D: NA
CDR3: CASSVEPRTNTEAFF
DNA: TGTGCCAGCAGCGTAGAACCTCGGACTAACACTGAAGCTTTCTTT

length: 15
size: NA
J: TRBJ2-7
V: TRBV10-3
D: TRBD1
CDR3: CAISEAIQGRYEQYF
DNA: TGTGCCATCAGTGAGGCGATACAGGGGCGGTACGAGCAGTACTTC

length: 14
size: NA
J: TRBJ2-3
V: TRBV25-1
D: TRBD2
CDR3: CASRSGIRTDTQYF
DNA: TGTGCCAGCCGAAGCGGGATACGCACAGATACGCAGTATTTT

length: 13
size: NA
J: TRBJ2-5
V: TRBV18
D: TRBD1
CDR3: CASSVKQGETQYF
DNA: TGTGCCAGCTCAGTCAAACAGGGGGAGACCCAGTACTTC

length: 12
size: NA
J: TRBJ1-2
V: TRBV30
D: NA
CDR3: CAWSAQADGYTF
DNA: TGTGCCTGGAGTGCACAGGCGGATGGCTACACCTTC

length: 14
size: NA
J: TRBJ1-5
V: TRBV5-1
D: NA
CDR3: CASRRGDSDQPQHF
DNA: TGCGCCAGCAGGCGCGGTGACTCAGATCAGCCCCAGCATTTT

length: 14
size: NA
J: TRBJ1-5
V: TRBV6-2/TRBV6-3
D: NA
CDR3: CASSFSGGNQPQHF
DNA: TGTGCCAGCAGTTTCTCGGGGGGGAATCAGCCCCAGCATTTT

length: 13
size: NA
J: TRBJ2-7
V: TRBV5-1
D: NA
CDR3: CAPPRVPTYEQYF
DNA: TGCGCCCCCCCCCGAGTCCCGACCTACGAGCAGTACTTC

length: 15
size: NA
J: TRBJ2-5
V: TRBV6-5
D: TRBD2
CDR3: CASSSQTSGQETQYF
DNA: TGTGCCAGCAGTTCCCAGACTAGCGGGCAAGAGACCCAGTACTTC

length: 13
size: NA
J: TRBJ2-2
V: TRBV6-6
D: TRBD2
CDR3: CATAGGKTGELFF
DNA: TGTGCCACAGCGGGGGGGAAAACCGGGGAGCTGTTTTTT

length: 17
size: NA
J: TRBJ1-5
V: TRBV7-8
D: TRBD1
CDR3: CASSTRQGARGNQPQHF
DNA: TGTGCCAGCAGCACTCGACAGGGGGCGAGGGGTAATCAGCCCCAGCATTTT

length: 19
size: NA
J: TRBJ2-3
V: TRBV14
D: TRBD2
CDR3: CASSRPGLAGASSTDTQYF
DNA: TGTGCCAGCAGTCGCCCCGGACTAGCGGGAGCCTCAAGCACAGATACGCAGTATTTT

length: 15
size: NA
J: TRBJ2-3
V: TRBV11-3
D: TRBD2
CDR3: CASSLAQLAGDTQYF
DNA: TGTGCCAGCAGCTTAGCCCAACTAGCGGGAGATACGCAGTATTTT

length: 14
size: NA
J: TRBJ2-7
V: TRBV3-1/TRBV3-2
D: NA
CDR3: CASSQQGAYTEQYF
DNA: TGTGCCAGCAGCCAGCAAGGGGCATATACCGAGCAGTACTTC

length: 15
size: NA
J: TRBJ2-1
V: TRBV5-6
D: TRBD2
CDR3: CASSSLSGRDGEQFF
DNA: TGTGCCAGCAGCTCCCTTAGCGGGAGGGACGGTGAGCAGTTCTTC

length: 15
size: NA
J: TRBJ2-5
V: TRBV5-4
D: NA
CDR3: CASSLAADLQETQYF
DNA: TGTGCCAGCAGCTTGGCCGCCGACTTACAAGAGACCCAGTACTTC

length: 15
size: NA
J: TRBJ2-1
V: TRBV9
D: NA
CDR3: CASSLGGIPLSEQFF
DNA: TGTGCCAGCAGCCTCGGGGGAATTCCCCTTTCGGAGCAGTTCTTC

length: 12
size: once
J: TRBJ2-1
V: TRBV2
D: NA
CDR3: CASSSQGGEQFF
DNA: TGTGCCAGCAGTAGCCAGGGAGGTGAGCAGTTCTTC

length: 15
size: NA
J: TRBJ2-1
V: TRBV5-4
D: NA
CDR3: CASSSVGGSYNEQFF
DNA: TGTGCCAGCAGCTCTGTAGGGGGTTCCTACAATGAGCAGTTCTTC

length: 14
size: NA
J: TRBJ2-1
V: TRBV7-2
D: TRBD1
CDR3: CASSFGTGGQEQFF
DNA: TGTGCCAGCAGCTTCGGGACAGGGGGCCAAGAGCAGTTCTTC